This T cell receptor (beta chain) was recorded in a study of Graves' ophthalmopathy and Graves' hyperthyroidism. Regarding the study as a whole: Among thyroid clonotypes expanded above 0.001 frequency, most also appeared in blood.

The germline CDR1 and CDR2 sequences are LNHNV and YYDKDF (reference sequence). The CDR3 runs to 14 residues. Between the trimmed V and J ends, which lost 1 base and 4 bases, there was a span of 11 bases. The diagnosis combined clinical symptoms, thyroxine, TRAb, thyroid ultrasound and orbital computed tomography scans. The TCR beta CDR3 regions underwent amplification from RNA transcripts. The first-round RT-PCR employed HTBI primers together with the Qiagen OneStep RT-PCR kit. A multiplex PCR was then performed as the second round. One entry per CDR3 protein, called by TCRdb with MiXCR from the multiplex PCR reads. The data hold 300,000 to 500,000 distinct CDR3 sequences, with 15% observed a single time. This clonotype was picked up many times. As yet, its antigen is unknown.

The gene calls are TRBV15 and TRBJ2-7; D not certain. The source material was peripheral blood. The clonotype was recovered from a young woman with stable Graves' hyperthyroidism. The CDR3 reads CATSRGPAEYEQYF. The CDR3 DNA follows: TGTGCCACCAGCAGAGGTCCAGCCGAGTACGAGCAGTACTTC.